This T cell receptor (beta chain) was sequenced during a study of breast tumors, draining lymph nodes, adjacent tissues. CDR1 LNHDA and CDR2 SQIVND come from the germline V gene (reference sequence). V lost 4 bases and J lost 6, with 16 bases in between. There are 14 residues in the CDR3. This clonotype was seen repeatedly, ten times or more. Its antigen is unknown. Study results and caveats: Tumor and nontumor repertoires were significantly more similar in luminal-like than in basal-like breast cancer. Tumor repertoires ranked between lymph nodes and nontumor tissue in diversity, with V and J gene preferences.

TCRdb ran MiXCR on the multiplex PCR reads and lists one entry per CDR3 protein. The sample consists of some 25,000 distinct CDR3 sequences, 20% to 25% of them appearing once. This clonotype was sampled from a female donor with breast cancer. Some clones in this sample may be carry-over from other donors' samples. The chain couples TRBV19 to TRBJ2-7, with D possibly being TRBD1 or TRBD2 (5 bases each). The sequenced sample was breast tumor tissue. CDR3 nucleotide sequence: TGTGCCAGTAGTACAGGGACCCTAAGGATCGAGCAGTACTTC. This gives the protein CASSTGTLRIEQYF.